This T cell receptor (beta chain) appears in the sequencing data of a study of blood T cell repertoires in COVID-19. For the study at large: The study drew acute and convalescent COVID-19 samples from the United States, Italy and Spain. From T cells, B-cell-depleted T cells, or PBMCs came the material, which was cDNA or gDNA.

J lost 7 bases, V lost 2 bases, and 13 bases had no gene match. Germline-derived CDR1 and CDR2 are SGHTA and FQGTGA. This CDR3 contains 18 residues. Researchers sorted participants into cohorts using their self-reported clinical history. Original analysis: Scientists estimated how many nucleated cells there were by amplifying reference gene primers. Here immunoSEQ multiplex PCR was the method, and the copy in TCRdb shows in-frame clones only, minus some. V and J calls and clone size are copied from that table; D and trimming were computed from the DNA. Here the sample spans 90,000 to 120,000 clones, 80% to 90% being singletons.

This TCR came from a woman aged 45-60 years who had recovered from COVID-19. The sample comprised PBMCs or T cells enriched from blood (not recorded which). V usage is TRBV7-3 and J usage is TRBJ2-1, with 11 bases identical to TRBD1. CDR3 sequence reads: CASSLLALGDRGWNEQFF. The DNA of the CDR3 is TGTGCCAGCAGCTTACTGGCCCTCGGGGACAGGGGGTGGAATGAGCAGTTCTTC.